This TCR beta chain stems from a study of post-analysis software for immune sequencing data. Study results and caveats: Roughly 5 TRBV segments (TRBV5-6, TRBV5-1 and TRBV20-1 among them) occurred more frequently in patients than in controls.

Comment on this clonotype: Its antigen remains unknown.

TCR beta cDNA libraries had unique molecular identifiers. TCRdb re-called the PCR reads with MiXCR, one entry per CDR3 protein. Among approximately 570,000 distinct CDR3 sequences, about 44% were seen once, and the ten largest hold 1.5% to 2%. The CDR3 contains 14 residues. Trimming cost V 10 bases and J 3 bases; bases outside gene matches: 8. The germline CDR1 and CDR2 sequences are SGHTA and FQGNSA. The TCR originated in a girl between 10 and 17 years old with multiple sclerosis. The J gene is TRBJ1-2, the V gene TRBV7-2; TRBD1 agrees at 10 bases. Sequenced sample: blood. CDR3 loop: CATSLTGGYYGYTF. In nucleotides, the CDR3 is TGTGCCACCTCACTGACAGGGGGCTACTATGGCTACACCTTC.